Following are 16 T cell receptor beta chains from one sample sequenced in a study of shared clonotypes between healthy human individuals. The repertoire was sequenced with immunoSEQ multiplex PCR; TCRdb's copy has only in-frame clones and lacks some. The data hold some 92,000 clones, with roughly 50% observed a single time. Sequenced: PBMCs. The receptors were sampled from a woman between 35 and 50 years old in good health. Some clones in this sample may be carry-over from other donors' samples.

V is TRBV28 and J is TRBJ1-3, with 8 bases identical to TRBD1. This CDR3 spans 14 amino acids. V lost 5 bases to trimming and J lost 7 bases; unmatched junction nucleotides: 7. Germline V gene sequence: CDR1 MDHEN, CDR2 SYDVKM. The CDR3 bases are TGTGCCAGCAGTCTCGGACAGGGCTTCAACACCATATATTTT. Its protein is CASSLGQGFNTIYF.

The DNA of the CDR3 is TGTGCCTGGAGTGTACACAGGGACGAGCAGTACTTC. Amino acids: CAWSVHRDEQYF. The chain uses TRBV30 and TRBJ2-7; a weak D match, TRBD1 (6 bases). The V gene's germline CDR1 is GTSNPN and CDR2 SVGIG (reference sequence). V lost 0 bases to trimming and J lost 5 bases, with 8 bases between them. The CDR3 has 12 residues.

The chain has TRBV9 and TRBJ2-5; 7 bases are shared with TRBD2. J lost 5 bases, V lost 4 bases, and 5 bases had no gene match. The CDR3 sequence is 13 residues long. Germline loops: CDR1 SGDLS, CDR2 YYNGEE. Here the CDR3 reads CASSRGDRETQYF. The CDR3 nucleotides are TGTGCCAGCAGCCGGGGGGACCGGGAGACCCAGTACTTC.

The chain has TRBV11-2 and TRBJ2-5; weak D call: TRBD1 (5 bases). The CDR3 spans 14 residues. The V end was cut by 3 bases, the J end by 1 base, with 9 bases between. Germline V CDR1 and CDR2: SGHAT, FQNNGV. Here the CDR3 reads CASSFLQGQETQYF. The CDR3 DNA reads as TGTGCCAGCAGCTTTCTCCAGGGCCAAGAGACCCAGTACTTC.

The CDR3 is CASRVAKTSGINEQFF. For the CDR3, the DNA is TGTGCCAGCAGAGTTGCCAAGACTAGCGGGATCAATGAGCAGTTCTTC. The V gene is TRBV4-2, the J gene TRBJ2-1, with TRBD2 identical over 11 bases. The germline CDR1 and CDR2 sequences are LGHNA and YNFKEQ. The CDR3 runs 16 residues. With 6 bases clipped from V and 6 bases from J, the junction kept 10 bases outside the gene matches.

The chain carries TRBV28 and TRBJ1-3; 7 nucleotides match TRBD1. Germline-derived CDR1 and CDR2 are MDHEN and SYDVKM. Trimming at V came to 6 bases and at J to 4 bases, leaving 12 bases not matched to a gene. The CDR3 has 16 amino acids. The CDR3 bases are TGTGCCAGCAGCCATCCCCTACAGGGGTCCGGAAACACCATATATTTT. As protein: CASSHPLQGSGNTIYF.

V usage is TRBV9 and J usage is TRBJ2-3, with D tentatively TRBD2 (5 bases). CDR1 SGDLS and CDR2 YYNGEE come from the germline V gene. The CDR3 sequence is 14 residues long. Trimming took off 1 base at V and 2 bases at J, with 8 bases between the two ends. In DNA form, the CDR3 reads TGTGCCAGCAGCGTACGGGGAAACACAGATACGCAGTATTTT. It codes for CASSVRGNTDTQYF.

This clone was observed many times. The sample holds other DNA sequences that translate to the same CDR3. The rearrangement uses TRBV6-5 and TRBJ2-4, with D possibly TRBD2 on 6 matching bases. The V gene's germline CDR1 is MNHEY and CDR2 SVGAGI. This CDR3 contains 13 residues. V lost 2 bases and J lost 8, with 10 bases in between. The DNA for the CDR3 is TGTGCCAGCAGTTACCTATCGGGGGACATTCAGTACTTC. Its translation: CASSYLSGDIQYF.

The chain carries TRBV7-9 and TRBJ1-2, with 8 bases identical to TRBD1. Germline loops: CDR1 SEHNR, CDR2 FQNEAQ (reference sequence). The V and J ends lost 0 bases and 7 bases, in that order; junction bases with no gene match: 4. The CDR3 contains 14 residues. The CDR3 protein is CASSLAAGGSGYTF. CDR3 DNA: TGTGCCAGCAGCTTAGCTGCAGGGGGCTCTGGCTACACCTTC.

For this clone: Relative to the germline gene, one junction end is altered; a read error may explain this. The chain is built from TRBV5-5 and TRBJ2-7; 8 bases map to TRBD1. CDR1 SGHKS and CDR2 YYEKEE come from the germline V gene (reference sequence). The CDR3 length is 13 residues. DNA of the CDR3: TGTGCCAGCAGCCTCGGGACCTCCACCCAGGGGGCCTTC. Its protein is CASSLGTSTQGAF. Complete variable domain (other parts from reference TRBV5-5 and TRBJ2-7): DAGVTQSPTHLIKTRGQQVTLRCSPISGHKSVSWYQQVLGQGPQFIFQYYEKEERGRGNFPDRFSARQFPNYSSELNVNALLLGDSALYLCASSLGTSTQGAFGPGTRLTVT.

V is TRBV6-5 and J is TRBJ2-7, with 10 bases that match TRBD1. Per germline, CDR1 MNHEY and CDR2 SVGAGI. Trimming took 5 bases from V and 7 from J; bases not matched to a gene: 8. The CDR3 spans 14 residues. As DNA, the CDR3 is TGTGCCAGCAGTCGGGCTGGACAGGGGGTTGAGCAGTACTTC. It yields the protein CASSRAGQGVEQYF.

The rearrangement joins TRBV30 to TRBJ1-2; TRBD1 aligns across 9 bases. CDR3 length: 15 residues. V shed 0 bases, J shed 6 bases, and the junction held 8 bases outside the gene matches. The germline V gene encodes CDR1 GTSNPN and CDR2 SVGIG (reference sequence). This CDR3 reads CAWSVLGQGVDGYTF. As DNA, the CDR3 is TGTGCCTGGAGTGTTTTGGGACAGGGTGTGGATGGCTACACCTTC.

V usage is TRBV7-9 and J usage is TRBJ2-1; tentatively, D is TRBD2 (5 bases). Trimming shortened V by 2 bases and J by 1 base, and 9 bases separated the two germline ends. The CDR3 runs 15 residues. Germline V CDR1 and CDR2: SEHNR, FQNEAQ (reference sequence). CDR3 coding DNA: TGTGCCAGCAGCTTAAGGACTTCTTCCTACAATGAGCAGTTCTTC. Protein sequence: CASSLRTSSYNEQFF. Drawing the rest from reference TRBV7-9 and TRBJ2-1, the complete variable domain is DTGVSQNPRHKITKRGQNVTFRCDPISEHNRLYWYRQTLGQGPEFLTYFQNEAQLEKSRLLSDRFSAERPKGSFSTLEIQRTEQGDSAMYLCASSLRTSSYNEQFFGPGTRLTVL.

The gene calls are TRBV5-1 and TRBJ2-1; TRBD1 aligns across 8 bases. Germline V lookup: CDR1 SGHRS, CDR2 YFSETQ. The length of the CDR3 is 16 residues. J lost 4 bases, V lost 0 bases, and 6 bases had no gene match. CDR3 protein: CASSLAGGIEYNEQFF. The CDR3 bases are TGCGCCAGCAGCTTGGCAGGGGGCATCGAATACAATGAGCAGTTCTTC.

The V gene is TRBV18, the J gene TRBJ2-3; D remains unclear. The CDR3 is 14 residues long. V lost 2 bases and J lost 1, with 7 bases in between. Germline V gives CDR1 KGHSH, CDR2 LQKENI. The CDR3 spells CASSPSVGTDTQYF. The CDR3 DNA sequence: TGTGCCAGCTCACCATCTGTGGGCACAGATACGCAGTATTTT.

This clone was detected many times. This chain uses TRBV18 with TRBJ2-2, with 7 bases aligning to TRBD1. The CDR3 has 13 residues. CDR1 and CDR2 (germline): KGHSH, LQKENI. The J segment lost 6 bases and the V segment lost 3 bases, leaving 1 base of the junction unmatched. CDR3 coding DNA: TGTGCCAGCTCACCTACAGGGGCCGGGGAGCTGTTTTTT. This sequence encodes CASSPTGAGELFF.